The text below deals with one T cell receptor beta chain. No antigen is known for it. This sample was taken from a study of beta chain features in type 1 diabetes. Findings and caveats of the study: Researchers report that Type 1 diabetes patients had moderately but significantly shorter TCRB CDR3s across all four CD4+ subsets.

The CDR3 has 13 residues. Germline CDR1 reads MDHEN; CDR2 reads SYDVKM. The V and J ends lost 7 bases and 8 bases, in that order; junction bases with no gene match: 8. All of the isolated RNA was reverse transcribed, so expressed TCRB transcripts were sequenced. Produced via immunoSEQ multiplex PCR; TCRdb's table is partial and in-frame only. The profile covers about 23,000 clones, with 50% to 60% appearing a single time and roughly 0.37% taken by the ten largest. The V call is TRBV28, the J call TRBJ1-2; 9 bases line up with TRBD1. This TCR came from a man between 18 and 29 years old with type 1 diabetes. The sample consisted of stem cell memory CD4+ T cells from blood. The DNA for the CDR3 is TGTGCCAGCATTGGGGACAGGGTTGGCGGCTACACCTTC. It encodes CASIGDRVGGYTF.